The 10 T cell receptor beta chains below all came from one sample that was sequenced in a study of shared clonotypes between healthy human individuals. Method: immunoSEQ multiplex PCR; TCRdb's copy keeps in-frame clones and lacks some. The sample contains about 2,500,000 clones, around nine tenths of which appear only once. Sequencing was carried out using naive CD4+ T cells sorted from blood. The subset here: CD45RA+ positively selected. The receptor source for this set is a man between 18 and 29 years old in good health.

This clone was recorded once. CDR3: CASSLVAGTGPSSGNTIYF. The CDR3 DNA reads TGTGCCAGCAGCTTGGTGGCCGGGACAGGGCCAAGCTCTGGAAACACCATATATTTT. The chain is built from TRBV5-6 and TRBJ1-3; 9 bases fit TRBD1. After removal of 0 bases from V and 0 bases from J, the junction contained 10 bases not matched to a gene. The CDR3 spans 19 residues. From germline, CDR1 is SGHDT and CDR2 YYEEEE.

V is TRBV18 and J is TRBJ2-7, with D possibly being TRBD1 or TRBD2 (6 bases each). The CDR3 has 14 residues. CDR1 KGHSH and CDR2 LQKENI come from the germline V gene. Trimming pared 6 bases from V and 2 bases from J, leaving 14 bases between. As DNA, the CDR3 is TGTGCCAGCTCGTCCGGACAGCGGGCCTACGAGCAGTACTTC. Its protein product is CASSSGQRAYEQYF.

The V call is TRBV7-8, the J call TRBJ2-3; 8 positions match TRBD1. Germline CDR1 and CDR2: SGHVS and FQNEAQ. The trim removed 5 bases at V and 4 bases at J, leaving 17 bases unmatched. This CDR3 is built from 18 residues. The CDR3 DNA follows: TGTGCCAGCAGCCCAATGGGGACAGGATTCACCAGAGCAGATACGCAGTATTTT. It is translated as CASSPMGTGFTRADTQYF.

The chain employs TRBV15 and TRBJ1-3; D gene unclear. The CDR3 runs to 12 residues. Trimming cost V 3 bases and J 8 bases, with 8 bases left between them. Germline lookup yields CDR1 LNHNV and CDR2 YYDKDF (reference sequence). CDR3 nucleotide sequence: TGTGCCACCAGCAGGGATGAAGACACCATATATTTT. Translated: CATSRDEDTIYF.

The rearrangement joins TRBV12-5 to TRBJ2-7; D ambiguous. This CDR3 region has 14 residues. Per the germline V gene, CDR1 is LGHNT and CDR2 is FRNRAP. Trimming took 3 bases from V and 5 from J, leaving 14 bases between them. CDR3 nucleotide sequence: TGTGCTAGTGGTTTCGGGCCCCAGGCCCACGAGCAGTACTTC. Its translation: CASGFGPQAHEQYF.

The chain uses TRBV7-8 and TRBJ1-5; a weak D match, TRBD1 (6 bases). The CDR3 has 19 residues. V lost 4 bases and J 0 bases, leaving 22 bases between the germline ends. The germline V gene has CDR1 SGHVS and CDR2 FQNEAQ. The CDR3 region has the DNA TGTGCCAGCAGCTCGAGGCAGGGGCAGGTGGGATATAGCAATCAGCCCCAGCATTTT. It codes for CASSSRQGQVGYSNQPQHF.

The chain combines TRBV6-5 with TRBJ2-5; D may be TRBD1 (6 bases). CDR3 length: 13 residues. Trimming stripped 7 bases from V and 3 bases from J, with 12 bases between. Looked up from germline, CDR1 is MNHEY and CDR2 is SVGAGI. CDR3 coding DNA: TGTGCCAGCACCCAGGGACAAGAAGAGACCCAGTACTTC. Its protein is CASTQGQEETQYF.

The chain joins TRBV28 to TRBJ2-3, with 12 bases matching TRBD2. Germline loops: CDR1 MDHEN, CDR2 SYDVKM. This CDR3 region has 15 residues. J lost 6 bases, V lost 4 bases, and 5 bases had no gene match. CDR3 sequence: CASSSGTSGSDTQYF. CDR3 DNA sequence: TGTGCCAGCAGTTCCGGGACTAGCGGGTCGGATACGCAGTATTTT.

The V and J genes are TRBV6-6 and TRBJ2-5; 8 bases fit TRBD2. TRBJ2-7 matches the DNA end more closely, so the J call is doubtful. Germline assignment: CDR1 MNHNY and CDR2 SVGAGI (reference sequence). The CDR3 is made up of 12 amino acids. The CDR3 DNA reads TGTGCCAGCACCCCGGGGGGGCACGAGCAGTACTTC. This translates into CASTPGGHEQYF.

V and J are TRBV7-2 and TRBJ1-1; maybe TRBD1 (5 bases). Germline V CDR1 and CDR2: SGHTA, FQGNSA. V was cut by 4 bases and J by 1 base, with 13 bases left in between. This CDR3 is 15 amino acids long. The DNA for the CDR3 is TGTGCCAGCAGCTCTCATCCCGGGGGGAACACTGAAGCTTTCTTT. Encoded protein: CASSSHPGGNTEAFF.